This TCR beta chain was sequenced during a study of shared clonotypes between healthy human individuals. General study points: The generation probabilities recorded for non-shared clonotypes fell below those of clonotypes shared by all four donors.

About this clone itself: No antigen is known for it.

The germline V gene has CDR1 SGHNT and CDR2 YYREEE (reference sequence). V shed 2 bases, J shed 10 bases, and the junction held 7 bases outside the gene matches. There are 15 residues in the CDR3. Sequencing used immunoSEQ multiplex PCR; TCRdb keeps in-frame clones, though not all of them. There are about 2.3 million clones in the sample; approximately 95% occur only once, and 0.39% lies in the top ten. Sequenced input: naive CD4+ T cells from PBMCs. Subset meaning: CD45RA+ positively selected. This clonotype was sampled from a young man in good health. Some clones in this sample may be carry-over from other donors' samples. The chain carries TRBV5-4 and TRBJ1-4, with 11 bases matching TRBD1. Here the CDR3 reads CASSFGQGATGKLFF. Here the CDR3 DNA reads TGTGCCAGCAGCTTTGGACAGGGGGCCACCGGAAAACTGTTTTTT.